This T cell receptor (beta chain) came from a study of CD8 T cells in ankylosing spondylitis. The CDR3 extends over 15 amino acids. The ends were cut back, 5 bases at V and 1 base at J, with 14 bases in the middle. Germline CDR1 and CDR2: DFQATT and SNEGSKA (reference sequence). General observations from the study: A TCR beta motif of eight or nine highly homologous variants seemed to mark ankylosing spondylitis blood.

MiXCR, run by TCRdb on the 5' RACE reads, gives a single entry per CDR3 protein. This sample has approximately 500,000 distinct CDR3 sequences, with 12% found just once. This clonotype appeared a few times. Its antigen is still unknown. The clonotype originates from a male donor with ankylosing spondylitis. Sample: blood, either unsorted or a sorted T cell fraction (not recorded which). This rearrangement joins TRBV20-1 to TRBJ2-2; D tentatively fits TRBD1 or TRBD2 (5 bases each). CDR3 in amino acids: CSARVWGKNTGELFF. CDR3 DNA sequence: TGCAGTGCTCGAGTATGGGGGAAGAACACCGGGGAGCTGTTTTTT.